This T cell receptor beta chain comes out of a study of T cells in Graves' hyperthyroidism and ophthalmopathy (dated by TCRdb to the late 2010s). As for the study more broadly: Peripheral blood was collected at initial diagnosis, before any treatment. The paper reports TCR Vbeta CDR3 sequencing of over 130 peripheral blood samples: approximately 41 ophthalmopathy, about 75 hyperthyroidism and approximately 17 progressor patients. The roughly 99 discovery patients were divided at random into training and test sets in a 7:3 ratio. Thyroid tissue and blood T-cell repertoires from six Graves' hyperthyroidism patients were also compared in the study. To identify distinguishing TCR V-J signatures, a discovery cohort of 90 to 100 patients was used, comprising fewer than 45 with Graves' ophthalmopathy and some 57 with stable Graves' hyperthyroidism. An independent validation cohort of some 18 hyperthyroidism patients and 17 patients who later progressed to ophthalmopathy tested prospective prediction of ophthalmopathy. Once sampling was done, hyperthyroidism patients were given methimazole at a starting dose of 30 mg daily, whereas ophthalmopathy patients were given high-dose intravenous methylprednisolone.

A patient counted as having stable Graves' hyperthyroidism if no progression to ophthalmopathy occurred over 18 months of follow-up. Hyperthyroidism patients were aged 18 to 65 years and newly diagnosed, with disease duration of less than 2 months. Any patient with an uncontrolled infection, another autoimmune disease, pregnancy or lactation was excluded. Diagnoses were based on clinical symptoms, serum thyroxine and TRAb, thyroid ultrasound and orbital computed tomography. PBMCs were isolated from 10 ml of fresh peripheral blood by Ficoll-Paque density gradient centrifugation. Total RNA was extracted with Trizol reagent, and quality was checked on an Agilent 2100 Bioanalyzer. V and J are truncated by 8 bases and 3 bases respectively, leaving an intervening sequence of 14 bases. Its CDR3 holds 13 amino acids, cysteine through phenylalanine. CDR3 DNA is the only sequence kept; it has 39 bases, read in frame from the first base. CDR1 and CDR2 are read off the germline V gene (reference sequence) as MNHEY and SMNVEV.

What the work shows at the level of the full study, not this receptor alone: A 13 V-J signature model separated ophthalmopathy from stable hyperthyroidism, with 87.88% sensitivity and approximately 81% specificity in cross-validation and 80%/75% in testing. Sample size was not statistically predetermined, and investigators were not blinded to group allocation. In validation, the model predicted progression to ophthalmopathy with approximately 71% sensitivity and 72.22% specificity, a median of around 6.6 months before onset. Most expanded thyroid clonotypes (frequency above 0.001) were also detected in blood, suggesting blood repertoires may reflect thyroid immune responses.

The table lists this clonotype with a few counts. Which antigen it targets is not known. Within one base of it there is no much larger clone, and no base qualities were kept. Amplification of TCR beta CDR3 regions was carried out from RNA transcripts. The first round of RT-PCR for the TCR CDR3 was performed with the HTBI primer set and the Qiagen OneStep RT-PCR kit. Libraries were constructed in a second round of multiplex PCR, after which size selection and purification were performed. Libraries were sequenced paired-end with 100 bp reads on an Illumina HiSeq2000. As for the authors' bioinformatics: SOAPnuke was used to process the raw data, throwing out any read that contained adapters or uncalled bases, had a mean Phred below 15, or lacked an exact constant-primer or identifier match. High-quality paired reads were merged using COPE v1.2.5, and each unique nucleotide sequence was defined as a clonotype. MiTCR v1.1 was used to align clonotypes to the IMGT TRBV, TRBD and TRBJ reference segments. Only V-J combinations with frequency above 0.0001, covering about 99% of repertoires, were analysed. A TCS score was defined as the ratio of F50 (clonal expansion) to E x V (chaos), with BLOSUM62-based TCRdist applied between CDR3 peptides within each V-J. Welch's t-statistics and random forest reduced 500 to 550 V-J features to 13, which were used in a naive Bayes classifier (R e1071). The public reads were reprocessed in TCRdb via fastp at Q25 and MiXCR, keeping in-frame beta chains. Rows are unified per CDR3 protein, each entry keeping the most common DNA and genes. TCRdb assigned the V and J calls; the authors' analysis was not used. This sample lists some 720,000 distinct CDR3 sequences; 16% were detected once. In total, the top ten clones hold 8.4% of the sample.

Input material: blood. The chain employs TRBV27 and TRBJ2-7; the D gene assignment is ambiguous. This sequence was found in a man younger than 30 with Graves' hyperthyroidism. The DNA sequence is given as TGTGCCAGCCAACCTCACATTTTCTACGAGCAGTACTTC. Its amino acids are CASQPHIFYEQYF.